This T cell receptor (beta chain) was profiled in a study of cytomegalovirus exposure and HLA in healthy donors. Study-level points and caveats: Previous analysis showed most TCR beta V segments were productive about 90% or about 30% of the time.

The V segment lost 4 bases and the J segment 4 bases; nucleotides outside the gene matches: 14. This CDR3 has 18 residues. Germline V lookup: CDR1 LGHNA, CDR2 YNFKEQ. Every donor was a healthy person donating bone marrow. As regards this clone: Antigen unknown.

Vbeta (60) and Jbeta (13) primers were used in the PCR. Sequencing used immunoSEQ multiplex PCR; TCRdb keeps in-frame clones, though not all of them. The table lists over 150,000 clones, approximately 84% of them singletons. The sample was PBMCs. The genes are TRBV4-2 and TRBJ1-2, with TRBD1 matching 11 bases. The sequence was collected from a man aged 30 to 45 in good health and CMV-seropositive. This CDR3 is CASSPPGQGGFAIYGYTF. For the CDR3, the DNA is TGTGCCAGCAGCCCACCGGGACAGGGGGGCTTCGCGATCTATGGCTACACCTTC.